Shown below are 28 T cell receptor beta chains from a single sample sequenced in a study of shared clonotypes between healthy human individuals. Naive CD8 cells lacked CD45RO and underwent positive selection for CCR7, leaving out terminally differentiated effector memory CD45RA+ cells. Produced via immunoSEQ multiplex PCR; TCRdb's table is partial and in-frame only. The table shows about 2.2 million clones, with around 93% occurring only once. The sample taken for sequencing was naive CD8+ T cells from PBMCs. All receptors come from a man aged 18-30 years in good health. Some clones in this sample may be carry-over from other donors' samples.

Comments on this clone: Distinct nucleotide sequences in the sample also encode this CDR3. The rearrangement joins TRBV28 to TRBJ2-2; D remains unclear. V lost 3 bases, J lost 3 bases, and 8 bases lay in between. The CDR3 is 14 residues long. Per the germline V gene, CDR1 is MDHEN and CDR2 is SYDVKM. The CDR3 here is CASSLGSYTGELFF. The CDR3 nucleotides read TGTGCCAGCAGTTTGGGCAGCTACACCGGGGAGCTGTTTTTT.

V gene TRBV27 combines with J gene TRBJ1-4; D possibly corresponds to TRBD1 (5 bases). Germline V gene sequence: CDR1 MNHEY, CDR2 SMNVEV (reference sequence). This CDR3 region has 13 residues. The V and J ends lost 5 bases and 8 bases respectively, with 12 bases between them. The CDR3 nucleotides are TGTGCCAGCAGTGGTTGGGGACGGGAAAAACTGTTTTTT. This encodes CASSGWGREKLFF.

The chain is built from TRBV11-2 and TRBJ2-1; 8 nucleotides align to TRBD1. The CDR3 runs 10 residues. Germline trimming cut 8 bases from V and 10 bases from J; bases unmatched to any gene: 1. Per germline, CDR1 SGHAT and CDR2 FQNNGV. The CDR3 here is CASHRGEQFF. CDR3 DNA: TGTGCCAGCCACAGGGGGGAGCAGTTCTTC.

This rearrangement joins TRBV10-1 to TRBJ2-2, with a possible D match to TRBD2 (6 bases). CDR1 WNHNN and CDR2 SYGVQD come from the germline V gene (reference sequence). The CDR3 totals 16 residues. The V end was cut by 5 bases, the J end by 1 base, with 14 bases between. CDR3 residues: CASSMTGLMNTGELFF. The CDR3 DNA reads TGCGCCAGCAGTATGACGGGACTCATGAACACCGGGGAGCTGTTTTTT.

A single count supports this clone. The rearrangement links TRBV4-1 to TRBJ2-1; TRBD2 agrees at 15 bases. CDR3 length: 19 amino acids. The germline CDR1 and CDR2 sequences are MGHRA and YSYEKL. V was pared by 1 base and J by 8 bases, with 12 bases of the junction left unmatched. This chain's CDR3 is CASSQVPGLAGGGVHEQFF. CDR3 sequence (DNA): TGCGCCAGCAGCCAAGTCCCGGGACTAGCGGGAGGAGGGGTGCATGAGCAGTTCTTC.

The V call is TRBV12-2, the J call TRBJ1-3; the tabulated D call, TRBD1, remains unverified against the DNA. TRBV12-2 is termed a pseudogene. There are 19 residues in the CDR3. Here the CDR3 reads CASRLVMETRQGPGNTIYF. Written as DNA, the CDR3 is TGTGCAAGTCGCTTAGTGATGGAGACCAGACAGGGGCCGGGAAACACCATATATTTT.

The chain employs TRBV11-3 and TRBJ1-1, with D uncertain. This CDR3 region has 15 residues. The ends were cut back, 5 bases at V and 1 base at J, with 14 bases in the middle. CDR1 is SGHNT and CDR2 is YENEEA in the germline V gene. This chain's CDR3 is CASSPRKLGNTEAFF. The CDR3 DNA reads as TGTGCCAGCAGCCCCCGGAAGTTGGGGAACACTGAAGCTTTCTTT.

V gene TRBV6-5 combines with J gene TRBJ1-1; maybe TRBD1 (5 bases). The V gene lost 5 bases and the J gene lost 0 bases, with 13 bases spanning the gap. This CDR3 has 15 residues. Germline V gives CDR1 MNHEY, CDR2 SVGAGI. CDR3 loop: CASSRYRTMNTEAFF. The CDR3, as DNA: TGTGCCAGCAGTAGATACAGGACCATGAACACTGAAGCTTTCTTT.

V is TRBV10-3 and J is TRBJ1-3; D not resolved. The length of the CDR3 is 17 residues. CDR1 is ENHRY, CDR2 SYGVKD, per germline. Trimming stripped 1 base from V and 0 bases from J, with 13 bases between. The CDR3, as DNA: TGTGCCATCAGTGAGTATAGAGATAGCTACTCTGGAAACACCATATATTTT. Amino acids: CAISEYRDSYSGNTIYF.

CDR3 in amino acids: CASSAGPSYEQYF. In DNA, the CDR3 is TGTGCCAGCAGTGCCGGGCCCTCCTACGAGCAGTACTTC. The chain links TRBV28 to TRBJ2-7; no firm D call. CDR1 MDHEN and CDR2 SYDVKM come from the germline V gene. The CDR3 loop spans 13 amino acids. V was pared by 5 bases and J by 0 bases, with 8 bases between.

This rearrangement joins TRBV14 to TRBJ2-7; TRBD2 might be the D (6 bases). The CDR3 contains 14 residues. Trimming removed 1 base at V and 6 bases at J, with 13 bases between. The germline gives CDR1 SGHDN, CDR2 FVKESK. The CDR3 region has the DNA TGTGCCAGCAGCCAAGGACTAGGCCTGGTCGAGCAGTACTTC. This gives the protein CASSQGLGLVEQYF.

The chain is built from TRBV5-5 and TRBJ1-2; D gene uncertain. The V end was cut by 0 bases, the J end by 2 bases, with 8 bases between. The CDR3 loop spans 14 amino acids. Germline loops: CDR1 SGHKS, CDR2 YYEKEE (reference sequence). In DNA, the CDR3 is TGTGCCAGCAGCTTGGCGGGTCACAACTATGGCTACACCTTC. It is translated as CASSLAGHNYGYTF.

For this clone: The sample has other DNA sequences that encode this CDR3 too. This chain links TRBV9 with TRBJ2-1; 9 nucleotides line up with TRBD2. Germline V gene sequence: CDR1 SGDLS, CDR2 YYNGEE. V was clipped by 0 bases and J by 8 bases; unmatched bases: 6. The CDR3 totals 15 residues. The DNA of the CDR3 is TGTGCCAGCAGCGTAGGCGCGGGAGGGGGCGATGAGCAGTTCTTC. This encodes CASSVGAGGGDEQFF.

The chain has TRBV4-2 and TRBJ2-7; TRBD2 agrees at 11 bases. In germline, CDR1 is LGHNA, CDR2 YNFKEQ. J was trimmed by 4 bases and V by 1 base; bases with no gene match: 3. The CDR3 covers 15 residues. CDR3 coding DNA: TGTGCCAGCAGCCAAGTGAGGACTAGCGGGTACGAGCAGTACTTC. This sequence encodes CASSQVRTSGYEQYF.

The rearrangement joins TRBV29-1 to TRBJ2-6; a possible D gene is TRBD1 (5 bases). The CDR3 is 16 amino acids. Trimming took 0 bases from V and 0 from J, leaving 9 bases between them. Looked up from germline, CDR1 is SQVTM and CDR2 is ANQGSEA. The CDR3 here is CSVEDWGISGANVLTF. In DNA form, the CDR3 reads TGCAGCGTTGAAGATTGGGGCATCTCTGGGGCCAACGTCCTGACTTTC. The entire variable domain, with the rest obtained from reference TRBV29-1 and TRBJ2-6, is as follows: SAVISQKPSRDICQRGTSLTIQCQVDSQVTMMFWYRQQPGQSLTLIATANQGSEATYESGFVIDKFPISRPNLTFSTLTVSNMSPEDSSIYLCSVEDWGISGANVLTFGAGSRLTVL.

The V call is TRBV7-2, the J call TRBJ2-7, with D possibly being TRBD1 (6 bases). Germline CDR1 and CDR2: SGHTA and FQGNSA. There are 14 residues in the CDR3. Trimming took off 5 bases at V and 3 bases at J, with 14 bases between the two ends. The CDR3 sequence: CASSPRDTDYEQYF. CDR3 DNA: TGTGCCAGCAGCCCCCGGGACACGGACTACGAGCAGTACTTC.

The chain combines TRBV21-1 with TRBJ2-1; TRBD2 is the table's D call, not checked against the DNA. TRBV21-1 is tagged as a pseudogene. This CDR3 region has 15 residues. As DNA, the CDR3 is TGTGCCAGCAGCAAAAGCGGGGGGTCCTACAATGAGCAGTTCTTC. It codes for CASSKSGGSYNEQFF.

This clone is a singleton in its sample. This rearrangement joins TRBV6-5 to TRBJ2-3; D assignment may be TRBD1 or TRBD2 (6 bases each). V was pared by 4 bases and J by 2 bases, with 16 bases between. The CDR3 extends over 16 amino acids. CDR1 MNHEY and CDR2 SVGAGI come from the germline V gene. CDR3 region: CASSSPGAWLTDTQYF. The CDR3 DNA reads as TGTGCCAGCAGTTCGCCGGGGGCCTGGCTCACAGATACGCAGTATTTT.

About this clone itself: The germline gene is not matched at one end of the junction; a read error may be the cause. V is TRBV13 and J is TRBJ2-1, with D possibly being TRBD1 or TRBD2 (5 bases each). The CDR3 runs to 12 residues. Per the germline V gene, CDR1 is PRHDT and CDR2 is FYEKMQ (reference sequence). The CDR3 DNA sequence: TGTGCCAGCAGCTTACAGGGCGAGGAGGCGATCTTC. Translated, it gives CASSLQGEEAIF.

This sequence joins TRBV7-8 and TRBJ1-1, with D perhaps TRBD1 (5 bases). In germline, CDR1 is SGHVS, CDR2 FQNEAQ. Trimming stripped 1 base from V and 4 bases from J, with 13 bases between. There are 15 residues in the CDR3. The CDR3 spells CASSLERGGGTEAFF. The CDR3 DNA follows: TGTGCCAGCAGCTTAGAGAGGGGAGGTGGCACTGAAGCTTTCTTT.

This chain joins TRBV19 and TRBJ1-3; no definite D call. This CDR3 has 16 amino acids. Germline V CDR1 and CDR2: LNHDA, SQIVND (reference sequence). V lost 8 bases and J 0 bases, leaving 17 bases between the germline ends. The CDR3 protein is CASPSGPAGSGNTIYF. Written as DNA, the CDR3 is TGTGCCAGTCCTTCAGGCCCAGCCGGCTCTGGAAACACCATATATTTT.

The chain combines TRBV10-3 with TRBJ2-7, with 7 bases lining up with TRBD2. V shed 4 bases and J 5 bases; nucleotides not matched to a gene: 11. The CDR3 is made up of 15 amino acids. Germline V gives CDR1 ENHRY, CDR2 SYGVKD. In DNA, the CDR3 is TGTGCCATCAGTGGGGCGGGGCGGGAGTCCGACGAGCAGTACTTC. The encoded protein is CAISGAGRESDEQYF.

The chain is built from TRBV28 and TRBJ2-7, with 12 bases matching TRBD2. Germline V gene sequence: CDR1 MDHEN, CDR2 SYDVKM. The J segment lost 4 bases and the V segment lost 3 bases, leaving 10 bases of the junction unmatched. CDR3 length: 17 amino acids. The CDR3: CASSFPTSGSLLYEQYF. The CDR3 DNA reads TGTGCCAGCAGTTTCCCGACTAGCGGGAGTCTTCTTTACGAGCAGTACTTC.

The chain links TRBV19 to TRBJ2-5; D is ambiguous. CDR1 and CDR2 (germline): LNHDA, SQIVND (reference sequence). V dropped 6 bases and J dropped 0 bases, with 11 bases sitting between them. The CDR3 is made up of 14 amino acids. The CDR3 sequence is CASRRTGYQETQYF. The CDR3 region has the DNA TGTGCCAGTAGAAGAACTGGCTACCAAGAGACCCAGTACTTC.

The J gene is TRBJ1-2, the V gene TRBV30; perhaps TRBD1 as D (5 bases). The CDR3 consists of 15 residues. Germline loops: CDR1 GTSNPN, CDR2 SVGIG (reference sequence). V was pared by 3 bases and J by 4 bases, with 18 bases between. CDR3: CAWSTRGVKFYGYTF. In nucleotides, the CDR3 is TGTGCCTGGAGCACCCGGGGCGTCAAATTCTATGGCTACACCTTC.

This clone showed up just once. V is TRBV18 and J is TRBJ1-1, with TRBD1 matching over 10 bases. From germline, CDR1 is KGHSH and CDR2 LQKENI. V trimming: 3 bases; J trimming: 1 base; junction bases outside the gene matches: 2. The CDR3 loop spans 15 amino acids. The CDR3 coding sequence is TGTGCCAGCTCACCCGACAGGGGGCGGAACACTGAAGCTTTCTTT. Encoded protein: CASSPDRGRNTEAFF.

The V call is TRBV9, the J call TRBJ1-2; maybe TRBD1 (5 bases). The ends were cut back, 3 bases at V and 6 bases at J, with 15 bases in the middle. CDR1 SGDLS and CDR2 YYNGEE come from the germline V gene. This CDR3 is 14 amino acids long. The CDR3, as DNA: TGTGCCAGCAGCGCCGGGGGAGCTTTTAATGGCTACACCTTC. Translating gives CASSAGGAFNGYTF.

The chain is built from TRBV7-9 and TRBJ1-1; D is uncertain. The CDR3 covers 15 residues. V gave up 5 bases and J gave up 1 base, with 14 bases separating them. The V gene's germline CDR1 is SEHNR and CDR2 FQNEAQ (reference sequence). The CDR3 bases are TGTGCCAGCAGCCCGGGTCTACCTGGGAACACTGAAGCTTTCTTT. This gives the protein CASSPGLPGNTEAFF.